These 10 T cell receptor beta chains originate from one sample sequenced in a study of control samples from healthy donors and cancer patients. TCRdb keeps only in-frame clones here, not all; method: immunoSEQ multiplex PCR. The data hold approximately 90,000 clones, with more than 75% observed a single time. The sequencing sample was made of blood. Receptor source: a man aged 25 to 40 in good health.

In regard to this clone: Other DNA sequences in this sample translate to the same CDR3. The chain combines TRBV6-5 with TRBJ1-3, with unresolved D. Trimming removed 4 bases at V and 2 bases at J, with 12 bases between. The CDR3 consists of 15 residues. Germline CDR1 and CDR2: MNHEY and SVGAGI. CDR3 protein: CASSSLGGTGNTIYF. CDR3 DNA sequence: TGTGCCAGCAGTTCCCTGGGAGGGACTGGAAACACCATATATTTT.

The chain links TRBV4-1 to TRBJ1-1; 8 bases line up with TRBD1. V shed 3 bases, J shed 4 bases, and the junction held 1 base outside the gene matches. The germline CDR1 and CDR2 sequences are MGHRA and YSYEKL. The CDR3 contains 13 residues. The CDR3 DNA reads TGCGCCAGCAGCCAGACAGGGGTCACTGAAGCTTTCTTT. Translation gives CASSQTGVTEAFF.

This chain uses TRBV20-1 with TRBJ1-1; D might be TRBD1 (5 bases). Germline assignment: CDR1 DFQATT and CDR2 SNEGSKA (reference sequence). The V end lost 6 bases, the J end lost 1 base, and 15 bases lay between the germline ends. The CDR3 sequence is 14 residues long. The CDR3 DNA follows: TGCAGTGCGAGTGCTAGAACAGGGAACACTGAAGCTTTCTTT. The encoded protein is CSASARTGNTEAFF.

With regard to this clone: This is likely a read error, given that the CDR3 carries no conserved phenylalanine or tryptophan at its end. The limits of the CDR3 on the DNA are not certain, so only TCRdb's listed CDR3 is given. The chain carries TRBV6-7 and TRBJ2-4; TRBD1 is the table's D call, not checked against the DNA. TRBV6-7 is an ORF, and what it does is uncertain. The CDR3 is 14 residues long, ends included. CDR3 sequence: CASRGVRQGIGVLL.

There are a few counts of this clone. The J gene is TRBJ2-7, the V gene TRBV27; D could derive from TRBD1 or TRBD2 (5 bases each). The germline gives CDR1 MNHEY, CDR2 SMNVEV (reference sequence). The CDR3 is 13 residues long. V lost 10 bases to trimming and J lost 7 bases, with 20 bases between them. In DNA, the CDR3 is TGTGCCACCTCCGGGACGACCTACGAGGAGCAGTACTTC. Protein: CATSGTTYEEQYF.

The CDR3 DNA is TGTGCCAGCAGAATCTACGACGGGTCCTACGAGCAGTACGTC. Translation gives CASRIYDGSYEQYV. V and J are TRBV6-5 and TRBJ2-7; D is unclear. CDR3 length: 14 residues. Deletions cut 6 bases from V and 1 base from J, with 13 bases between. Germline V CDR1 and CDR2: MNHEY, SVGAGI.

This clone occurred once. The V call is TRBV10-1, the J call TRBJ2-1; 14 bases map to TRBD2. With 8 bases clipped from V and 0 bases from J, the junction kept 6 bases outside the gene matches. Germline CDR1 reads WNHNN; CDR2 reads SYGVQD (reference sequence). The CDR3 is 17 amino acids. The chain's CDR3 is CASGTSGGLSSYNEQFF. Written as DNA, the CDR3 is TGCGCCAGCGGGACTAGCGGGGGCCTGAGCTCCTACAATGAGCAGTTCTTC.

This clone was detected only a few times. This chain joins TRBV7-9 and TRBJ2-5, with D perhaps assigned TRBD1 or TRBD2 (5 bases each). Trimming took 5 bases from V and 1 from J, leaving 14 bases between them. The CDR3 contains 15 residues. The germline V gene encodes CDR1 SEHNR and CDR2 FQNEAQ (reference sequence). The CDR3 bases are TGTGCCAGCAGCCACGGGACCCTAGGCCAAGAGACCCAGTACTTC. Its translation: CASSHGTLGQETQYF. Drawing the rest from reference TRBV7-9 and TRBJ2-5, the complete variable domain is DTGVSQNPRHKITKRGQNVTFRCDPISEHNRLYWYRQTLGQGPEFLTYFQNEAQLEKSRLLSDRFSAERPKGSFSTLEIQRTEQGDSAMYLCASSHGTLGQETQYFGPGTRLLVL.

J is TRBJ1-1 and V is TRBV23-1, with D maybe TRBD1 (6 bases). TRBV23-1 is labeled an ORF, and its function is uncertain. This CDR3 comprises 15 residues. V lost 10 bases and J lost 4, with 22 bases in between. Here the CDR3 DNA reads TGCGCCACCTCCTGGGGGGCGGAGGAGGGCACTGAAGCTTTCTTT. Translating it yields CATSWGAEEGTEAFF.

This chain joins TRBV4-1 and TRBJ1-2; D perhaps matches TRBD1 (6 bases). Germline CDR1 reads MGHRA; CDR2 reads YSYEKL. Trimming cost V 0 bases and J 6 bases, with 17 bases left between them. The CDR3 spans 16 residues. Here the CDR3 DNA reads TGCGCCAGCAGCCAAGAATTGGGACAAATGAGGGATGGCTACACCTTC. Translated, it gives CASSQELGQMRDGYTF.